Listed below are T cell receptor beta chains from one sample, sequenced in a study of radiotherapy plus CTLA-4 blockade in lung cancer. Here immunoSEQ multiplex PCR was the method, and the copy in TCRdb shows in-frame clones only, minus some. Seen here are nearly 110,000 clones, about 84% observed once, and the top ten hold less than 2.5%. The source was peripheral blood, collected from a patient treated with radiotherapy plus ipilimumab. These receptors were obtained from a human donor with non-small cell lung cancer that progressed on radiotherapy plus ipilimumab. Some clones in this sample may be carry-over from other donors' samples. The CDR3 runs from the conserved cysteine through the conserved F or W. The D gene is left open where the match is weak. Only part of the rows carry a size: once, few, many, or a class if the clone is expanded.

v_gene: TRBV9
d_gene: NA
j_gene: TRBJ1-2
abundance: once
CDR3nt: TGTGCCAGCAGCGTGGGGGGACTGTCGGCCACCTATGGCTACACCTTC
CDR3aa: CASSVGGLSATYGYTF

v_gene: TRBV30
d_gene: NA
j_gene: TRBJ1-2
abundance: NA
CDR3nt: TGTGCCTGGAGCCAAGGGACGTCAAACTATGGCTACACCTTC
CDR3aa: CAWSQGTSNYGYTF

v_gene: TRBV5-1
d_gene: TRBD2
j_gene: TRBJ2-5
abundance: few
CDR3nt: TGCGCCAGCAGCTTGGCCCTTGAGGCGGGGGGGCCGGGAGAGACCCAGTACTTC
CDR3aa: CASSLALEAGGPGETQYF

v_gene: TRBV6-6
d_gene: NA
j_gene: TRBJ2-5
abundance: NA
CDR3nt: TGTGCCAGCAGTTACTCCCGCGAGACCCAGTACTTC
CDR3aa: CASSYSRETQYF

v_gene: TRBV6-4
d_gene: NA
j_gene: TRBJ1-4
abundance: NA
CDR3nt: TGTGCCAGCAGTGTGGAGGGGGGTGAAAAACTGTTTTTT
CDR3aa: CASSVEGGEKLFF

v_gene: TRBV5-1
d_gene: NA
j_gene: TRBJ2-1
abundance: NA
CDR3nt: TGCGCCAGCAGCTTCCGTGAGGCCGAGCAGTTCTTC
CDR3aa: CASSFREAEQFF

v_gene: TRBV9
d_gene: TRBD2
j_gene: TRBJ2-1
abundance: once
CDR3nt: TGTGCCAGCAGCACTTGGACTAGCGGGGGACCTGGGGGCGATGAGCAGTTCTTC
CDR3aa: CASSTWTSGGPGGDEQFF

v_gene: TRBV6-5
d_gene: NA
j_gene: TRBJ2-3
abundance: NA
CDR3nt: TGTGCCAGCAGTTATCAGAGGGCAGTCGGCACAGATACGCAGTATTTT
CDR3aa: CASSYQRAVGTDTQYF

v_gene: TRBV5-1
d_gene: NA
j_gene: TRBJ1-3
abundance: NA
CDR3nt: TGCGCCAGCAGCTTAGGAGGACTCTCCGGAAACACCATATATTTT
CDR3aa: CASSLGGLSGNTIYF

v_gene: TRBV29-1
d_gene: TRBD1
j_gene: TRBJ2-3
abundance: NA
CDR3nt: TGCAGCGTCGGACAGGCACAGGATACGCAGTATTTT
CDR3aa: CSVGQAQDTQYF

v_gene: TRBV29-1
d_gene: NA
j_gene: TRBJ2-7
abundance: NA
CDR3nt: TGCAGCGTTGCTACCGGGTTAACCTACGAGCAGTACTTC
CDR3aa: CSVATGLTYEQYF

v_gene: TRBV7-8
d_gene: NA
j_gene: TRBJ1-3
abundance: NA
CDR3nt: TGTGCCAGCAGCTTACAGGGAAAGGCCCACACCATATATTTT
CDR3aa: CASSLQGKAHTIYF

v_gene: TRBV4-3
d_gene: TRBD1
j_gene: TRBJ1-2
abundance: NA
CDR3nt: TGCGCCAGCAGCGTCTTAACAGGGGACTATGGCTACACCTTC
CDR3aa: CASSVLTGDYGYTF

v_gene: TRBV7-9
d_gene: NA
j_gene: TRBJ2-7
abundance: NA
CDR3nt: TGTGCCAGCAGCTCGAAGAATTCAGGGGCCTACGAGCAGTACTTC
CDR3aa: CASSSKNSGAYEQYF

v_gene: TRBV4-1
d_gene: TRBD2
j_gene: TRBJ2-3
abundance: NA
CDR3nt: TGCGCCAGCAGCCCCTATTTCCGACTAGCGGTTCGTTTTAATACGCAGTATTTT
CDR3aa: CASSPYFRLAVRFNTQYF

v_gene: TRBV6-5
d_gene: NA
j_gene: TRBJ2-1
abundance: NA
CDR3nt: TGTGCCAGCAGTAGGCCGGGGGCATACAATGAGCAGTTCTTC
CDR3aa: CASSRPGAYNEQFF

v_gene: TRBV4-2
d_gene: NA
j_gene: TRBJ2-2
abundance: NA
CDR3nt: TGTGCCAGCAGGTACGCCCAAGTGACAGGAAACACCGGGGAGCTGTTTTTT
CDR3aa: CASRYAQVTGNTGELFF

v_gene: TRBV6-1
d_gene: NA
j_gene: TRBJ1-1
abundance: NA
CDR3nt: TGTGCCAGCAGTGAAGAAGGTGGGGCCGGGACTGAAGCTTTCTTT
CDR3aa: CASSEEGGAGTEAFF

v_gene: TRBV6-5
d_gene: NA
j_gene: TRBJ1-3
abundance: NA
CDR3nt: TGTGCCAGCAGTAGGTCAGCTGGAAACACCATATATTTT
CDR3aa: CASSRSAGNTIYF

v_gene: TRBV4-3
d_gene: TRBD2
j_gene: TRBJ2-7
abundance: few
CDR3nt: TGCGCCAGCAGCCCCGACGGGGGGGGGTACGAGCAGTACTTC
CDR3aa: CASSPDGGGYEQYF

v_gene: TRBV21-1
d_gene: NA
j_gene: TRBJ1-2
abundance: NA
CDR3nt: TGTGCCAGCAGTACAGGGGGCCGCTATGGCTACACCTTC
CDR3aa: CASSTGGRYGYTF

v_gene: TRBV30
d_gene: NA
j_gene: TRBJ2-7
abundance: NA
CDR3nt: TGTGCCTGGATCCCCAAAGGGGACATGGTATCCTACGAGCAGTACTTC
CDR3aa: CAWIPKGDMVSYEQYF

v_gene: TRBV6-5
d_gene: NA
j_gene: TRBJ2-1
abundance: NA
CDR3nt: TGTGCCAGCAGTTATACCCAACTTCAGACACGTCGGCAGTTCTTC
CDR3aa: CASSYTQLQTRRQFF

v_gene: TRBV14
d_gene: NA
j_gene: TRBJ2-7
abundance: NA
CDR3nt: TGTGCCAGCAGCCAAGACAGGTCAAGGGTTACCTACGAGCAGTACTTC
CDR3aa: CASSQDRSRVTYEQYF

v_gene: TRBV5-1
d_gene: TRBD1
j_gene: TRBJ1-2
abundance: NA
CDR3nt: TGCGCCAGCAGCTGGGGGGACAGTCACGATGGCTACACCTTC
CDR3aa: CASSWGDSHDGYTF

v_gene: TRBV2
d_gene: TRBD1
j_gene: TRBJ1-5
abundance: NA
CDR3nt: TGTGCCAGCAGTCCGGACAGGGGAAGCAATCAGCCCCAGCATTTT
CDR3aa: CASSPDRGSNQPQHF

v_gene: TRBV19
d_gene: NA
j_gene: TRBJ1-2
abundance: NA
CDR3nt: TGTGCCAGTAGTATATCCCCCACTCGAGCGGATCATGGCTACACCTTC
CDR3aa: CASSISPTRADHGYTF

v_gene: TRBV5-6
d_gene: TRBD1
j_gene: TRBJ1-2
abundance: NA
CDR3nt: TGTGCCAGCAGCCCGACAGGGGGAGGAAGAAACTATGGCTACACCTTC
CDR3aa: CASSPTGGGRNYGYTF

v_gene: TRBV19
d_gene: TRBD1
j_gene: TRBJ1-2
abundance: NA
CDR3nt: TGTGCCAGCAGCAGACAGGGAGTTAACTATGGCTACACCTTC
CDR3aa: CASSRQGVNYGYTF

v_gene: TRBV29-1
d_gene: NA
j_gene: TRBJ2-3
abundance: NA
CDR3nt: TGCAGCGCCTCATACCAATATAACACAGATACGCAGTATTTT
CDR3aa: CSASYQYNTDTQYF

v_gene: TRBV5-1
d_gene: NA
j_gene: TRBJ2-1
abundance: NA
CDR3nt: TGCGCCAGCGGTGGGGGATCCTACAATGAGCAGTTCTTC
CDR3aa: CASGGGSYNEQFF

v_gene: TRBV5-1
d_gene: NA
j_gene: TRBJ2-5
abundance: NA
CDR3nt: TGCGCCAGCAGCGAACAGGGCCTTGGGGAGACCCAGTACTTC
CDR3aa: CASSEQGLGETQYF

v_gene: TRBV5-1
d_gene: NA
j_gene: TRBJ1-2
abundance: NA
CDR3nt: TGCGCCAGCGGGATACAGGGCCTCTCTGGCTACACCTTC
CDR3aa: CASGIQGLSGYTF

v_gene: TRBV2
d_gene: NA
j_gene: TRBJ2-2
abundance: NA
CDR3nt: TGTGCCAGCTCCTACCAACCGAACACCGGGGAGCTGTTTTTT
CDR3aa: CASSYQPNTGELFF

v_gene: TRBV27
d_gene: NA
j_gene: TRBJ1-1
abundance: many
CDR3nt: TGTGCCAGCAGTAACCGGGACAAGAACACTGAAGCTTTCTTT
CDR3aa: CASSNRDKNTEAFF

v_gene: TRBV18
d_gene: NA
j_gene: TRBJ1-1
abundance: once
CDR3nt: TGTGCCAGCTCACAGGGTATGAGGGACACTGAAGCTTTCTTT
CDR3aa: CASSQGMRDTEAFF

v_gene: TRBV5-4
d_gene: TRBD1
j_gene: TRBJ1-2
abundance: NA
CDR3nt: TGTGCCAGCAGCAGCGGACAGGATCCAATGTATGGCTACACCTTC
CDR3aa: CASSSGQDPMYGYTF

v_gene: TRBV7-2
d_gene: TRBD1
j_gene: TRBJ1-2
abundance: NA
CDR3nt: TGTGCCAGCAGCCCGGACAGGGACGATTATGGCTACACCTTC
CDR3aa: CASSPDRDDYGYTF

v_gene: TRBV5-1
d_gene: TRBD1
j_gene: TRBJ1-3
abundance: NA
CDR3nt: TGCGCCAGCAGCCATGGAGGGGGCCCTGGAAACACCATATATTTT
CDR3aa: CASSHGGGPGNTIYF

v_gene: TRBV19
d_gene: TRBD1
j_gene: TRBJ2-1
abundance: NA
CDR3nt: TGTGCCAGTAGTGCGGACAGGGGGAATGAGCAGTTCTTC
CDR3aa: CASSADRGNEQFF

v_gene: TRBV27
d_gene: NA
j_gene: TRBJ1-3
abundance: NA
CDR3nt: TGTGCCAGCAGCCGCCTGGGAGAAAACACCATATATTTT
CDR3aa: CASSRLGENTIYF

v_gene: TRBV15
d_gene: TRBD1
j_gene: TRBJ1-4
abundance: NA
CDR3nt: TGTGCCACGCAGGAGGGACAGGGCATGAGAAAACTGTTTTTT
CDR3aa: CATQEGQGMRKLFF

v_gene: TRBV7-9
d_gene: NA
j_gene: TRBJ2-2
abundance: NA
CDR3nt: TGTGCCAGCCACGCTTTGTGGGCAGCGAACACCGGGGAGCTGTTTTTT
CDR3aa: CASHALWAANTGELFF

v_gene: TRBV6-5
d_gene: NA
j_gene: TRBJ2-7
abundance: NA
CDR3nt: TGTGCCAGCAGTACTGACTACTACTCCTACGAGCAGTACTTC
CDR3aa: CASSTDYYSYEQYF

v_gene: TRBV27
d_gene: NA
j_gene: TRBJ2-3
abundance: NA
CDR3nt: TGTGCCAGCAGTTTATTAGTGAAGCTTGGTCCCACAGATACGCAGTATTTT
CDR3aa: CASSLLVKLGPTDTQYF

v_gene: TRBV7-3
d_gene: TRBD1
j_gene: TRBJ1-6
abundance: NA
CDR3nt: TGTGCCAGCAGCTTACAGGGGGCGGGTTATTCACCCCTCCACTTT
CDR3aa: CASSLQGAGYSPLHF

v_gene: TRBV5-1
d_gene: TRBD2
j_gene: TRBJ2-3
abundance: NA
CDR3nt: TGCGCCAGCAGCTTGGCTAGCGGGGGGACTACAGATACGCAGTATTTT
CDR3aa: CASSLASGGTTDTQYF

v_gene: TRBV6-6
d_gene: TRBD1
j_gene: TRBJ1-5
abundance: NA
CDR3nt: TGTGCCAGCAGGATCCAGGGGGCGGGTCAGCCCCAGCATTTT
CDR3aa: CASRIQGAGQPQHF

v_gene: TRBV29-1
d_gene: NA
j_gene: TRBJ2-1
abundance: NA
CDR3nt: TGCAGCGTTGACAGGATTAACAATGAGCAGTTCTTC
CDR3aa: CSVDRINNEQFF

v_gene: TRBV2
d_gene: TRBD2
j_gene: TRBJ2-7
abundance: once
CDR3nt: TGTGCCAGCAGTGACGGAGCGGGGGGCCGATACGAGCAGTACTTC
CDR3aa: CASSDGAGGRYEQYF

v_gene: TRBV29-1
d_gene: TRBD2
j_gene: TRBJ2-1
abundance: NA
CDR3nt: TGCAGCGTAGATTGGCGGGGGGGCGGCAATGAGCAGTTCTTC
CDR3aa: CSVDWRGGGNEQFF

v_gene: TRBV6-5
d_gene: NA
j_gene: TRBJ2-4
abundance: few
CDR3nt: TGTGCCAGCAGTCGGACGGTCGCTCAAAACATTCAGTACTTC
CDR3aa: CASSRTVAQNIQYF

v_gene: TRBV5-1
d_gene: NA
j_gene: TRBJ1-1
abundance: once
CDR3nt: TGCGCCAGCAGCTATATTGGCGGTTCTGAAGCTTTCTTT
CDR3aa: CASSYIGGSEAFF